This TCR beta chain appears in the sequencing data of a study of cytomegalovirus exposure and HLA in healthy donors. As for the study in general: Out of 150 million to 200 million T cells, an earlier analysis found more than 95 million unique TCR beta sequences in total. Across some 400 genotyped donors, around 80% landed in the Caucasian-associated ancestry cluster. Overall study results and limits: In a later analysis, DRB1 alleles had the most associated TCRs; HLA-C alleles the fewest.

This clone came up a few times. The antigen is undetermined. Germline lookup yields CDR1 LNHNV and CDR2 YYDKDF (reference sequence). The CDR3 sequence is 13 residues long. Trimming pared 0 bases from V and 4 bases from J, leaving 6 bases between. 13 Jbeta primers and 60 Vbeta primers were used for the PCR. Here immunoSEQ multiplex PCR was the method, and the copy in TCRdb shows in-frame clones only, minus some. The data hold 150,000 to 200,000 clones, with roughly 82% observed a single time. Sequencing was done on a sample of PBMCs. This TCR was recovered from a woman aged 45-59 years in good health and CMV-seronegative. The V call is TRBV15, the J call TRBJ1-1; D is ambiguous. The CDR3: CATSRDGLTEAFF. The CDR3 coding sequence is TGTGCCACCAGCAGAGATGGACTCACTGAAGCTTTCTTT.